The 18 T cell receptor beta chains in this list originate from one sample, sequenced in a study of patients and donors after allogeneic stem cell transplantation. Using its own MiXCR run on the RT-PCR reads, TCRdb lists one record per CDR3 protein. The sample includes under 200,000 distinct CDR3 sequences, approximately 24% of them seen just once. Material: blood, either unsorted or a sorted T cell fraction (not recorded which). The origin of the receptors is a human donor who was either an allogeneic HSCT recipient or a stem cell or donor lymphocyte infusion donor (not recorded which). It is not recorded whose cells these are; they may come from a transplant donor.

In this sample, this clonotype turned up a few times. The genes are TRBV5-1 and TRBJ1-4; D ambiguous. The CDR3 consists of 15 residues. Per the germline V gene, CDR1 is SGHRS and CDR2 is YFSETQ. Trimming shortened V by 0 bases and J by 5 bases, and 11 bases separated the two germline ends. The CDR3 coding sequence is TGCGCCAGCAGCTTGGGTGCCCCTCTAAATGAAAAACTGTTTTTT. Amino acid sequence: CASSLGAPLNEKLFF.

The chain has TRBV7-2 and TRBJ1-2; 7 nucleotides agree with TRBD1. CDR3 length: 17 amino acids. V gave up 1 base and J gave up 4 bases; unmatched junction bases: 12. Germline V gene lookup returns CDR1 SGHTA and CDR2 FQGNSA. CDR3 in amino acids: CASSLEPGQGDFYGYTF. CDR3 nucleotides: TGTGCCAGCAGCTTAGAACCAGGGCAGGGGGATTTCTATGGCTACACCTTC.

This chain connects TRBV7-2 to TRBJ1-5; D not certain. The CDR3 contains 15 residues. Germline lookup yields CDR1 SGHTA and CDR2 FQGNSA. The V end lost 5 bases, the J end lost 2 bases, and 13 bases lay between the germline ends. CDR3 bases: TGTGCCAGCAGCCCGGGAGGGTATGGCAATCAGCCCCAGCATTTT. It is translated as CASSPGGYGNQPQHF.

This chain connects TRBV5-1 to TRBJ1-4; D remains ambiguous. CDR1 and CDR2 from the germline V gene are SGHRS and YFSETQ. Trimming pared 1 base from V and 0 bases from J, leaving 7 bases between. CDR3 length: 15 residues. CDR3 region: CASSLSWTTNEKLFF. CDR3 in DNA: TGCGCCAGCAGCTTGTCTTGGACAACTAATGAAAAACTGTTTTTT.

This clonotype was counted many times. The chain combines TRBV6-5 with TRBJ1-3; D not certain. Germline CDR1 MNHEY, CDR2 SVGAGI. V was clipped by 6 bases and J by 0 bases, with 9 bases between them. This CDR3 has 14 amino acids. The CDR3 loop is CASSPQRSGNTIYF. The CDR3 DNA is TGTGCCAGCAGCCCTCAACGCTCTGGAAACACCATATATTTT.

This chain uses TRBV29-1 with TRBJ2-5; tentatively, D is TRBD2 (5 bases). V shed 7 bases and J shed 2 bases, with 17 bases lying between them. The length of the CDR3 is 14 residues. The germline gives CDR1 SQVTM, CDR2 ANQGSEA. The CDR3: CSAILRALQETQYF. The CDR3 nucleotides read TGCAGCGCAATATTGCGGGCTCTTCAAGAGACCCAGTACTTC.

The chain employs TRBV27 and TRBJ1-2; a weak D match, TRBD1 (5 bases). The CDR3 loop spans 12 amino acids. The germline gives CDR1 MNHEY, CDR2 SMNVEV (reference sequence). V shed 2 bases and J shed 7 bases, with 8 bases lying between them. The CDR3 loop is CASSLQGGGYTF. CDR3 DNA: TGTGCCAGCAGTTTACAGGGAGGTGGCTACACCTTC.

V usage is TRBV6-1 and J usage is TRBJ2-3; 7 nucleotides agree with TRBD2. CDR1 MNHNS and CDR2 SASEGT come from the germline V gene. V lost 0 bases to trimming and J lost 4 bases; unmatched junction nucleotides: 7. The CDR3 runs to 16 residues. The CDR3 DNA reads as TGTGCCAGCAGTGAAGCCCCAGCGCGGGGGTCAGATACGCAGTATTTT. Translating it yields CASSEAPARGSDTQYF.

The chain couples TRBV12-3 or TRBV12-4 to TRBJ1-1, with D perhaps TRBD1 (6 bases). Trimming stripped 6 bases from V and 10 bases from J, with 15 bases between. The length of the CDR3 is 12 residues. The CDR3 DNA reads as TGTGCCAGCAGCCAGGACAGCCCTGGAGCTTTCTTT. It yields the protein CASSQDSPGAFF.

This clonotype turned up a few times. The chain couples TRBV7-9 to TRBJ2-7, with no clear D. The germline V and J ends were trimmed by 2 bases and 3 bases, with 8 bases remaining between them. The CDR3 has 13 amino acids. Germline values: CDR1 SEHNR, CDR2 FQNEAQ (reference sequence). The CDR3 protein is CASSLRLDYEQYF. The CDR3 DNA is TGTGCCAGCAGCTTAAGACTGGACTACGAGCAGTACTTC. The full variable domain, its missing parts supplied by reference TRBV7-9 and TRBJ2-7, is DTGVSQNPRHKITKRGQNVTFRCDPISEHNRLYWYRQTLGQGPEFLTYFQNEAQLEKSRLLSDRFSAERPKGSFSTLEIQRTEQGDSAMYLCASSLRLDYEQYFGPGTRLTVT.

The rearrangement joins TRBV12-3 or TRBV12-4 to TRBJ1-4; 8 positions match TRBD1. Trimming removed 7 bases from V and 5 bases from J; junction bases left unmatched: 9. This CDR3 spans 15 amino acids. This CDR3 reads CASTKFPGGNEKLFF. DNA of the CDR3: TGTGCCAGCACCAAATTTCCAGGGGGCAATGAAAAACTGTTTTTT.

This chain links TRBV12-3 or TRBV12-4 with TRBJ1-1; D unresolved. The CDR3 has 15 amino acids. The V end was cut by 3 bases, the J end by 0 bases, with 11 bases between. This chain's CDR3 is CASSFSVTLNTEAFF. CDR3 sequence (DNA): TGTGCCAGCAGTTTCAGCGTGACCTTGAACACTGAAGCTTTCTTT.

This chain uses TRBV20-1 with TRBJ1-1; a possible D gene is TRBD1 (6 bases). The CDR3 covers 15 residues. CDR1 is DFQATT, CDR2 SNEGSKA, per germline (reference sequence). Trimming removed 2 bases from V and 1 base from J, with 14 bases in between. CDR3 coding DNA: TGCAGTGCTAGAAGGGCAGGGGCCACGAACACTGAAGCTTTCTTT. It encodes CSARRAGATNTEAFF.

V gene TRBV7-2 combines with J gene TRBJ1-1; unclear D gene. This CDR3 comprises 14 residues. Per germline, CDR1 SGHTA and CDR2 FQGNSA. V shed 6 bases and J shed 0 bases, with 11 bases lying between them. The CDR3 DNA sequence: TGTGCCAGCAGTCTCGACATACTGAACACTGAAGCTTTCTTT. It is translated as CASSLDILNTEAFF.

This clonotype was detected a few times. This chain joins TRBV5-1 and TRBJ1-1; perhaps TRBD1 as D (5 bases). This CDR3 comprises 15 residues. With 1 base removed from V and 0 bases from J, the gap between germline ends came to 10 bases. Per germline, CDR1 SGHRS and CDR2 YFSETQ. CDR3 nucleotide sequence: TGCGCCAGCAGCTTGCAGGGAGGAATGAACACTGAAGCTTTCTTT. It specifies CASSLQGGMNTEAFF.

This clonotype was seen at least ten times. The chain links TRBV12-3 or TRBV12-4 to TRBJ1-2; D gene ambiguous. The CDR3 extends over 10 amino acids. With 1 base removed from V and 7 bases from J, the gap between germline ends came to 1 base. The CDR3 region is CASSLGGYTF. DNA for the CDR3: TGTGCCAGCAGTTTAGGTGGCTACACCTTC.

The gene calls are TRBV10-3 and TRBJ2-1; maybe TRBD1 (6 bases). This CDR3 region has 15 residues. Germline V lookup: CDR1 ENHRY, CDR2 SYGVKD. V was pared by 2 bases and J by 2 bases, with 10 bases between. DNA of the CDR3: TGTGCCATCAGTGAGCAGGGGACGACCTACAATGAGCAGTTCTTC. It encodes CAISEQGTTYNEQFF.

The rearrangement joins TRBV18 to TRBJ1-2; D is unresolved. Germline V gives CDR1 KGHSH, CDR2 LQKENI. CDR3 length: 14 amino acids. Deletions cut 1 base from V and 0 bases from J, with 6 bases between. For the CDR3, the DNA is TGTGCCAGCTCACCACTCGGGACTAACTATGGCTACACCTTC. This codes for CASSPLGTNYGYTF.